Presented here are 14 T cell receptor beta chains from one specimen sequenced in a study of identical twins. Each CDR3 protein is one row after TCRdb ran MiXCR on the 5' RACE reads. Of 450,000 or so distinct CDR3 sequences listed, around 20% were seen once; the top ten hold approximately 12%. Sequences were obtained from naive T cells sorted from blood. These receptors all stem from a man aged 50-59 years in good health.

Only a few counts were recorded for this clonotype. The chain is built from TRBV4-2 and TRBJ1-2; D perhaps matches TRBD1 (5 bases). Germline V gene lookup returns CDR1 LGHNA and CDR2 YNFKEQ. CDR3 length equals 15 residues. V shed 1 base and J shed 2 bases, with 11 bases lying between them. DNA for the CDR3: TGTGCCAGCAGCCAAGTCCAGGGTGGAAACTATGGCTACACCTTC. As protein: CASSQVQGGNYGYTF.

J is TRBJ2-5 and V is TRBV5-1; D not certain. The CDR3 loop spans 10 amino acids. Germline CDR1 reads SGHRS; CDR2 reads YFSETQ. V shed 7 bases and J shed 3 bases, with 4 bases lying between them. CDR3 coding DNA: TGCGCCAGCGGGGAAGAGACCCAGTACTTC. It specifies CASGEETQYF.

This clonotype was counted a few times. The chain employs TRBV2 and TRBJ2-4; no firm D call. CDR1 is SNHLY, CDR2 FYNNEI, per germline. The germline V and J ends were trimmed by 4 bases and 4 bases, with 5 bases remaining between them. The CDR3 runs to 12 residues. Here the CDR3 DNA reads TGTGCCAGCAGTGCACTTAAAAACATTCAGTACTTC. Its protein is CASSALKNIQYF.

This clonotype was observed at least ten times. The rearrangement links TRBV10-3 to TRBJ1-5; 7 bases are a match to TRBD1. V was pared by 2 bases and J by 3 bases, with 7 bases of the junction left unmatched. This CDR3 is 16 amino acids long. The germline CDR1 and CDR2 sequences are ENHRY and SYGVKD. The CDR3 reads CAISEDWDSSNQPQHF. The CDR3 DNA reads TGTGCCATCAGTGAGGACTGGGACAGCTCCAATCAGCCCCAGCATTTT.

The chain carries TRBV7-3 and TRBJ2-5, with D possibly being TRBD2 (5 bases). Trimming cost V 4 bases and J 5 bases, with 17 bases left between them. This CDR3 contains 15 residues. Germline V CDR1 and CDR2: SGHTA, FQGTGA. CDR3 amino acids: CASSSGGLSGETQYF. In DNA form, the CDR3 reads TGTGCCAGCAGCTCCGGAGGACTCTCTGGGGAGACCCAGTACTTC. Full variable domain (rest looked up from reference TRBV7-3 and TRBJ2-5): GAGVSQTPSNKVTEKGKYVELRCDPISGHTALYWYRQSLGQGPEFLIYFQGTGAADDSGLPNDRFFAVRPEGSVSTLKIQRTERGDSAVYLCASSSGGLSGETQYFGPGTRLLVL.

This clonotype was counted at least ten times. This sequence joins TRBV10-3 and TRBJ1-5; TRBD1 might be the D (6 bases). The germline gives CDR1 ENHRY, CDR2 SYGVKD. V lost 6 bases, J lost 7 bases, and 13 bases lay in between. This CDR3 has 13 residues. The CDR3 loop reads CAIRGGRGQPQHF. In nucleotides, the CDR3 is TGTGCCATCAGGGGGGGGCGAGGGCAGCCCCAGCATTTT.

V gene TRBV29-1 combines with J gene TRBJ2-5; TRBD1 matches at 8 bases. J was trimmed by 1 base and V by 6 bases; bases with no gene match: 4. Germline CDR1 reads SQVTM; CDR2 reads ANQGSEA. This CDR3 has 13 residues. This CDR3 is CSVQGAPQETQYF. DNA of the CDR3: TGCAGCGTCCAGGGGGCGCCCCAAGAGACCCAGTACTTC.

CDR3 loop: CATSDLKGNYGYTF. The DNA for the CDR3 is TGTGCCACCAGTGATTTGAAGGGGAACTATGGCTACACCTTC. The chain links TRBV24-1 to TRBJ1-2, with a possible D match to TRBD1 (5 bases). In germline, CDR1 is KGHDR, CDR2 SFDVKD. The CDR3 consists of 14 residues. With 0 bases removed from V and 2 bases from J, the gap between germline ends came to 6 bases.

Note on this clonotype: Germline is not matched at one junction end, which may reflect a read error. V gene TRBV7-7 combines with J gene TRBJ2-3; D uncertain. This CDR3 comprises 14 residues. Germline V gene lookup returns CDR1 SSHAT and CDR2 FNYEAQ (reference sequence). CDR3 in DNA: TGTGCTAGCAGCTTGGCAATCGGGTCAGATACGCAGTATTTT. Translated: CASSLAIGSDTQYF.

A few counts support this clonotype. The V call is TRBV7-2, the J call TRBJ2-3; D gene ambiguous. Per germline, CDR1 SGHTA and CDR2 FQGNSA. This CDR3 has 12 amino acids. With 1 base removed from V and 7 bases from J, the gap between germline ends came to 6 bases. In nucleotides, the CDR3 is TGTGCCAGCAGCTTAGATCCCCATACGCAGTATTTT. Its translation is CASSLDPHTQYF.

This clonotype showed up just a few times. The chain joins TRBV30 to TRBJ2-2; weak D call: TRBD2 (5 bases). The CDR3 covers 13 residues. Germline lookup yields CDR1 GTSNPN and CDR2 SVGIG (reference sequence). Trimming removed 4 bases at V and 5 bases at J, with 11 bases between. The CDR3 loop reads CAWIKGDTGELFF. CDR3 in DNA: TGTGCCTGGATTAAGGGAGATACCGGGGAGCTGTTTTTT.

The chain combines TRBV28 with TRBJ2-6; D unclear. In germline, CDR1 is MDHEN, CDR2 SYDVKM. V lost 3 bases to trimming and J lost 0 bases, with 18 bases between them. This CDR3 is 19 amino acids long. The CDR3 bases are TGTGCCAGCAGTTTCCTCCCCCCTCTGGCAGGCTCTGGGGCCAACGTCCTGACTTTC. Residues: CASSFLPPLAGSGANVLTF.

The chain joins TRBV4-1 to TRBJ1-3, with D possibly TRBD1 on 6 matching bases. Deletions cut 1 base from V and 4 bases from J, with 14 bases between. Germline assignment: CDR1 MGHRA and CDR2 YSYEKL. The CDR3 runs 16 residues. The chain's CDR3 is CASSQVVTGFGNTIYF. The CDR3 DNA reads TGCGCCAGCAGCCAAGTCGTGACAGGATTCGGAAACACCATATATTTT.

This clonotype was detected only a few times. In DNA form, the CDR3 reads TGTGCCAGCAGCTTAGCCGTGGGGGGGTCCACAGATACGCAGTATTTT. Translated: CASSLAVGGSTDTQYF. The chain uses TRBV7-2 and TRBJ2-3, with 7 bases fitting TRBD2. Per the germline V gene, CDR1 is SGHTA and CDR2 is FQGNSA. V was pared by 0 bases and J by 2 bases, with 5 bases of the junction left unmatched. The CDR3 sequence is 16 residues long.